Sequencing of this TCR beta chain was carried out in a study of blood T cells in healthy people across ages. As for the study in general: In model experiments, template switching was able to capture about one barcoded beta molecule for every two T cells that were present.

Remarks on this clonotype: Its antigen is not identified.

Together with a sample-barcoded 5' primer, a J-beta primer mix was included in a second PCR lasting about 7 to 12 cycles. A single record per CDR3 protein comes from TCRdb applying MiXCR to the 5' RACE reads. The sample consists of 920,000 or so distinct CDR3 sequences, 45% of them appearing once. CDR3 length equals 14 residues. The germline CDR1 and CDR2 sequences are KGHDR and SFDVKD. The V end was cut by 3 bases, the J end by 4 bases, with 9 bases between. Findings and caveats of the study: Possibly confounding the expanded clonotype changes was the fact that donor CMV status was unknown.

The chain employs TRBV24-1 and TRBJ1-5, with D unclear. The source material was blood. The origin of this receptor is a woman aged 55-70 years in good health. The CDR3 DNA follows: TGTGCCACCAGTGATCTTACTTCAAATCAGCCCCAGCATTTT. Its translation is CATSDLTSNQPQHF.